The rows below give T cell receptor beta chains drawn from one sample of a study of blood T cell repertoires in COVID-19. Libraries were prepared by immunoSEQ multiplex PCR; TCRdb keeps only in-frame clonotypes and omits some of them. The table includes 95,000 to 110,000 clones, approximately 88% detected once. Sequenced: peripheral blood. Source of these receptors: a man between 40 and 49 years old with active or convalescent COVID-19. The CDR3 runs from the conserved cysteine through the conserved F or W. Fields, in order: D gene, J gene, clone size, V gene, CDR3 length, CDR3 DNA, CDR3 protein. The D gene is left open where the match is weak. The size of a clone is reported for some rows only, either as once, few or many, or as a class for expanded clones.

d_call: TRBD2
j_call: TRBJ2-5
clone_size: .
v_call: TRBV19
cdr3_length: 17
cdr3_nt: TGTGCCAGTAGTCCGACTAGCGGGATTTTAATTCAAGAGACCCAGTACTTC
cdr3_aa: CASSPTSGILIQETQYF

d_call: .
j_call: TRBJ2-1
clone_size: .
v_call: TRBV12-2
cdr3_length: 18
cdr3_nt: TGTGCAAGTCGCTTAACAGTCCGGGAGGGCCGAAATTACAATGAGCAGTTCTTC
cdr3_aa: CASRLTVREGRNYNEQFF

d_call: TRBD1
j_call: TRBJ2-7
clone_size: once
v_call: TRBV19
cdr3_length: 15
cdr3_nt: TGTGCCAGTACTGCTGGGGACAGTCCCGCTATGAAGCAGTACTTC
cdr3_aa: CASTAGDSPAMKQYF

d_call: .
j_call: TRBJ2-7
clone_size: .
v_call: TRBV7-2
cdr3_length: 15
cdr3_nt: TGTGCCAGCAGCTTAGTAGCTCATTCATCCTACGAGCAGTACTTC
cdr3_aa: CASSLVAHSSYEQYF

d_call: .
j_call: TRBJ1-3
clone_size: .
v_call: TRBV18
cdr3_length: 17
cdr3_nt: TGTGCCAGCTCACCATCGGGGGGACGGGTCTCTGGAAACACCATATATTTT
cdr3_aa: CASSPSGGRVSGNTIYF

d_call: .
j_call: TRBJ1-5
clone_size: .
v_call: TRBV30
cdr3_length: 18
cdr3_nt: TGTGCCTGGAGTGTAGACAGGACCTCAGGGGTGAGCAATCAGCCCCAGCATTTT
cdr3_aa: CAWSVDRTSGVSNQPQHF

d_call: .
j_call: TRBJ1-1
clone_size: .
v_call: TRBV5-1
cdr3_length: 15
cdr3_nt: TGCGCCAGCAGCTTGGGAGAGGACAGACTTAATGAAGCTTTCTTT
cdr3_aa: CASSLGEDRLNEAFF

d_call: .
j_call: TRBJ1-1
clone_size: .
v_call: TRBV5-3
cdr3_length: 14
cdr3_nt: TGTGCCAGAAGCTTGGAAGGGGTTGGCACTGAAGCTTTCTTT
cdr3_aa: CARSLEGVGTEAFF

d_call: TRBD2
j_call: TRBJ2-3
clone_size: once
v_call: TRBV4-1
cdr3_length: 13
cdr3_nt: TGCGCCAGCAGCCATTCCGGGGGGGATACGCAGTATTTT
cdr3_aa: CASSHSGGDTQYF

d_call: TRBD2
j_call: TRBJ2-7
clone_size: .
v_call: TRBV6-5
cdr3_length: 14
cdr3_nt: TGTGCCAGCCGCGGGAGGGCCTCTACCTACGAGCAGTACTTC
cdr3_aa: CASRGRASTYEQYF

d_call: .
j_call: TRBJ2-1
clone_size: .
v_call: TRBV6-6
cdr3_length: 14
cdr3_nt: TGTGCCAGCAGTTACCAGGGTACCTACAATGAGCAGTTCTTC
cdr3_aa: CASSYQGTYNEQFF

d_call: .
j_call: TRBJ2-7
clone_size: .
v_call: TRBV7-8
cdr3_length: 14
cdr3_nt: TGTGCCAGCAGCTTACAAGGGGCGGACAGAAAACAGTACTTC
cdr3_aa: CASSLQGADRKQYF

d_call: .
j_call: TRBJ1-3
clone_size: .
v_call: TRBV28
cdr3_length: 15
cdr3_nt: TGTGCCAGCAGTTTGGGGCAGATCTCTGGAAACACCATATATTTT
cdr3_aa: CASSLGQISGNTIYF

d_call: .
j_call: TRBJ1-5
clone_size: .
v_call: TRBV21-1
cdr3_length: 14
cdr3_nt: TGTGCCAGCAGCAAGGGCCACAGCTCTCAGCCCCAGCATTTT
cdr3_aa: CASSKGHSSQPQHF

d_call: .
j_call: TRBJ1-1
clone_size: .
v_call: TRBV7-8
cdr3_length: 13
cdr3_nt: TGTGCCAGCAGCTTTTCATTGAACACTGAAGCTTTCTTT
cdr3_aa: CASSFSLNTEAFF

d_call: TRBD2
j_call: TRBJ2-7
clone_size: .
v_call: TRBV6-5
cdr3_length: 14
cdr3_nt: TGTGCCAGCAGTTACCAGCGGGAGGACCACGAGCAGTACTTC
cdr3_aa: CASSYQREDHEQYF

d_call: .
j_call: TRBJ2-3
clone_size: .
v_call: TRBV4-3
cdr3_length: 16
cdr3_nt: TGCGCCAGCAGCCAGCGCCTAGCGTCCCCCCCAGATACGCAGTATTTT
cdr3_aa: CASSQRLASPPDTQYF

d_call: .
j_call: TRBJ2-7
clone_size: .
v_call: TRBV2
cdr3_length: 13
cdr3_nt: TGTGCCAGCAGTGAAGATGAGGGCTACGAGCAGTACTTC
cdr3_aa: CASSEDEGYEQYF

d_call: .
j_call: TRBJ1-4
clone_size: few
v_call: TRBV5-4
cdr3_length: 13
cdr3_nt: TGTGCCAGCAGCTTGGAGGGGAGGAAAAAACTGTTTTTT
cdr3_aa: CASSLEGRKKLFF

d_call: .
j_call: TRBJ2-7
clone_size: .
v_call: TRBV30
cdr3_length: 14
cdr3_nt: TGTGCCTGGGGGGGGTATGGGAGCTCCTACGAGCAGTACTTC
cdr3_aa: CAWGGYGSSYEQYF

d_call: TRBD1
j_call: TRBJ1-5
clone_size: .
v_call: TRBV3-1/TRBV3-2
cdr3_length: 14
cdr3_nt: TGTGCCAGCAGCCAGGGGACAGGGGTAATGCCCCAGCATTTT
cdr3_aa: CASSQGTGVMPQHF

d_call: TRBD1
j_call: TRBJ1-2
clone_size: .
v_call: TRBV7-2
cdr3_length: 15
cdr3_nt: TGTGCCAGCAGCTTATACGGGACAGGGAACTATGGCTACACCTTC
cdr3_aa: CASSLYGTGNYGYTF

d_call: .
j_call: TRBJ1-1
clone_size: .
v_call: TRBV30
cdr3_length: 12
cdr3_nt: TGTGCCTGGAGTGGGGGGCCCACTGAAGCTTTCTTT
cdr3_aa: CAWSGGPTEAFF

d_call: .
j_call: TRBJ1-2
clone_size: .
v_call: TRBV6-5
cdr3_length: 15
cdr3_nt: TGTGCCACCCGGATGAGGGATCTGACGGCCTATGGCTACACCTTC
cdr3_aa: CATRMRDLTAYGYTF

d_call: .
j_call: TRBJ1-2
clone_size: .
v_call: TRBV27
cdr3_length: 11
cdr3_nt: TGTGCCAGCAGTCCACTCTATGGCTACACCTTC
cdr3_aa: CASSPLYGYTF

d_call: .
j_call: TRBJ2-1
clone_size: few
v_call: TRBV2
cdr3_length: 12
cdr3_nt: TGTGCCAGTCGTCAAGGGACTAATGAGCAGTTCTTC
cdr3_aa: CASRQGTNEQFF

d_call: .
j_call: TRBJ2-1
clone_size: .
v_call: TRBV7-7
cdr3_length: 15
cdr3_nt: TGTGCCAGCAGCTTAGGGCGGGGCTCCTACAATGAGCAGTTCTTC
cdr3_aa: CASSLGRGSYNEQFF

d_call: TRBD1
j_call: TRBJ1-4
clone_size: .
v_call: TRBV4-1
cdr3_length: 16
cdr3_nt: TGCGCCAGCAGCCGCAAGGGGACAGGGGATGGGGAAAAACTGTTTTTT
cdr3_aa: CASSRKGTGDGEKLFF

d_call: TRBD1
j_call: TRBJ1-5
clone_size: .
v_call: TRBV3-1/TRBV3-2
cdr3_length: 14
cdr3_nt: TGTGCCAGCAGCCAAGGTACAGGGGGTCAGCCCCAGCATTTT
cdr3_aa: CASSQGTGGQPQHF

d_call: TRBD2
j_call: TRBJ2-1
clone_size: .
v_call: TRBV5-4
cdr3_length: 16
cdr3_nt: TGTGCCAGCAGCTTGCGTGCGGGAGCCCTTTACAATGAGCAGTTCTTC
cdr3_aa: CASSLRAGALYNEQFF

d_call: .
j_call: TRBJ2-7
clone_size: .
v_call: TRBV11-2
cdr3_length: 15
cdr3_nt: TGTGCCAGCAGCTTAGGGACAGCCTCCTCCTACGAGCAGTACTTC
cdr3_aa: CASSLGTASSYEQYF

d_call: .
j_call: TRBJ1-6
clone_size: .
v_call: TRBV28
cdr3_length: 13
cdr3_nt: TGTGCCAGCCTCAGGGGCGCGGGTTCACCCCTCCACTTT
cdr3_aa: CASLRGAGSPLHF

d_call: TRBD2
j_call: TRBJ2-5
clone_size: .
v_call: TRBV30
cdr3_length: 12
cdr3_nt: TGTGCCTGGAGCGGCGGGGGGGAGACCCAGTACTTC
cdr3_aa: CAWSGGGETQYF

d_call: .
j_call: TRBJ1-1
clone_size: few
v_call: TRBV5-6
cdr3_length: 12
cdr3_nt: TGTGCCAGCAGCTGGACTCACACTGAAGCTTTCTTT
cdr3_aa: CASSWTHTEAFF

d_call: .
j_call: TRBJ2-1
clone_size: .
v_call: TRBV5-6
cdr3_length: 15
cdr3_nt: TGTGCCAGCAGCTTGGGGTTCCGGGGGTTCAATGAGCAGTTCTTC
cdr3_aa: CASSLGFRGFNEQFF

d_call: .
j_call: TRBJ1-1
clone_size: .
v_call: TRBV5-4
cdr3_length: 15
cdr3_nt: TGTGCCAGCAGCTTGGATGCCGGGGTGAACACTGAAGCTTTCTTT
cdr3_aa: CASSLDAGVNTEAFF

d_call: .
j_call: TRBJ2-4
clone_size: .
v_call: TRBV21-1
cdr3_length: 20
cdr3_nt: TGTGCCAGCAGCAAAGGGAGGGGACAGGGTAACCCTCTAGCCAAAAACATTCAGTACTTC
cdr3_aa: CASSKGRGQGNPLAKNIQYF

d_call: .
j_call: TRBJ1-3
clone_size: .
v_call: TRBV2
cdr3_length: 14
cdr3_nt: TGTGCCAGCAGTGAAGCGCTATCTGGAAACACCATATATTTT
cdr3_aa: CASSEALSGNTIYF

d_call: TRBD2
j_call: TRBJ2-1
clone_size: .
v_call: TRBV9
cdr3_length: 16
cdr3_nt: TGTGCCAGCAGCGTACGGTCTCTTAGCGGGCCCGAGCCGCAGTTCTTC
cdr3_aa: CASSVRSLSGPEPQFF

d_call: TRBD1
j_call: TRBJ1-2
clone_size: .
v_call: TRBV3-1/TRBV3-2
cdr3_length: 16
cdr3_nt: TGTGCCAGCAGCCCGACAGGGGGAGGAAGTGTTAGCGGCTACACCTTC
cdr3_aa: CASSPTGGGSVSGYTF

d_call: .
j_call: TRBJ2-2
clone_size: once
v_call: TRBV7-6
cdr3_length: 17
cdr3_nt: TGTGCCAGCAGCCAGACGTGGGAGGGCCAGGGGACCGGGGAGCTGTTTTTT
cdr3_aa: CASSQTWEGQGTGELFF

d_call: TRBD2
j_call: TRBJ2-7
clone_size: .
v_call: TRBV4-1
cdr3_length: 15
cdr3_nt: TGCGCCAGCAGCCAAGAGGGGACTAGCGGGAGCGAGCAGTACTTC
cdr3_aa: CASSQEGTSGSEQYF

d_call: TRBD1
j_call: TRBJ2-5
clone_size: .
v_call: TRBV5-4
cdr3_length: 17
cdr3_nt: TGTGCCAGCAGCTCGACAGGGGGCCTGACTCTTTCAGGCGCCCAGTACTTC
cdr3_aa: CASSSTGGLTLSGAQYF

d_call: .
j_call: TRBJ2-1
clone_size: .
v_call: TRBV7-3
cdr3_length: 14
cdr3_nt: TGTGCCAGCAGCTTAACTTTGGGGGGTAATGAGCAGTTCTTC
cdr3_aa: CASSLTLGGNEQFF

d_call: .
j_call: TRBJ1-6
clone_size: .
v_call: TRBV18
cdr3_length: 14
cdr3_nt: TGTGCCAGCTCCCTTAAGTCGGATAATTCACCCCTCCACTTT
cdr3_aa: CASSLKSDNSPLHF

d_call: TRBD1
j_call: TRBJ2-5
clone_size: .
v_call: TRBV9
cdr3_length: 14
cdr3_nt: TGTGCCAGCAGCGCGGGACAGGGCCAAGAGACCCAGTACTTC
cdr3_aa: CASSAGQGQETQYF

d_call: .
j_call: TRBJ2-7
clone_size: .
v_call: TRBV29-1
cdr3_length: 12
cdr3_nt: TGCAGCGTTGGGGGGCTACTGCGGGAGCAGTACTTC
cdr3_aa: CSVGGLLREQYF

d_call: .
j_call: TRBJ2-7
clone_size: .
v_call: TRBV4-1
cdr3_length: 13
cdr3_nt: TGCGCCAGCAGCCAAGTTGCAGGATCGCCTCCATTTTTC
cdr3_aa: CASSQVAGSPPFF